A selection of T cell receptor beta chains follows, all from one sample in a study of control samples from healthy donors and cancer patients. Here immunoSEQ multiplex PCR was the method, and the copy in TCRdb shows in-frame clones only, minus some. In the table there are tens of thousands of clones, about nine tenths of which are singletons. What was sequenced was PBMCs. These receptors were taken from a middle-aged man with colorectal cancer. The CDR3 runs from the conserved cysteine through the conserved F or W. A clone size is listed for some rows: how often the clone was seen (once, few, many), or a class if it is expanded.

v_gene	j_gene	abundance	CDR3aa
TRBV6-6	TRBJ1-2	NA	CASSQWGGYTF
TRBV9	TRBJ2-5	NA	CASRVGLAGYLQETQYF
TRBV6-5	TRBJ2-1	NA	CASSSPGRRGYNEQFF
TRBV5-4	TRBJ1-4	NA	CASSWGSEKLFF
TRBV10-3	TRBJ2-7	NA	CAISESRAGRYEQYF
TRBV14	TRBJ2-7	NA	CASSSGGYEQYF
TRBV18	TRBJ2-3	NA	CASSRGQVSLPWDTQYF
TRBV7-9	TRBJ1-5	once	CASSLYNQPQHF
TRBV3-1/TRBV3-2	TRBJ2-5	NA	CASSQDGLAGIETQYF
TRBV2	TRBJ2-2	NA	CAINTGELFF
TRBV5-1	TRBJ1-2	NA	CASSLQANYGYTF
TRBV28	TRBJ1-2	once	CASSSLFYGYTF